The subject of this entry is one T cell receptor (beta chain). Methods used by the authors: The authors estimated nucleated cell counts from reference gene primer amplification. The assay was immunoSEQ multiplex PCR, and TCRdb's table has in-frame clones only and misses some. From that table come the V and J calls and clone size; the DNA was used to work out D and trimming. Here the sample spans around 290,000 clones, over 75% being singletons. These data belong to a study of blood T cell repertoires in COVID-19. Looked up from germline, CDR1 is SGHTA and CDR2 is FQGTGA. V was trimmed by 5 bases and J by 2 bases, leaving 11 bases between them. This CDR3 region has 14 residues.

The sequence came from a woman in her twenties or thirties who had recovered from COVID-19. The source material was PBMCs or T cells enriched from blood (not recorded which). The V call is TRBV7-3, the J call TRBJ2-3, with TRBD2 as a possible D gene (5 bases). This chain's CDR3 is CASSPRDLTDTQYF. The CDR3 nucleotides are TGTGCCAGCAGCCCGAGGGATCTCACAGATACGCAGTATTTT.